The 5 T cell receptor beta chains reported below all come from one sample, sequenced in a study of T cells after posttransplantation cyclophosphamide. Sequencing used immunoSEQ multiplex PCR; TCRdb keeps in-frame clones, though not all of them. The table lists about 39,000 clones, no singletons, with more than 4.5% in the top ten. Material for sequencing was PBMCs. These receptors were obtained from a woman between 45 and 60 years old in good health and a related stem cell transplant donor.

This clone was recorded at least ten times. DNA of the CDR3: TGTGCCAGCCGTGCGGGACAGCTCAATGAAAAACTGTTTTTT. It yields the protein CASRAGQLNEKLFF. The V and J genes are TRBV2 and TRBJ1-4; 7 positions agree with TRBD1. Germline V gene data show CDR1 as SNHLY and CDR2 as FYNNEI. V lost 8 bases and J lost 5; bases outside the gene matches: 8. This CDR3 comprises 14 residues. Full variable domain (missing parts from reference TRBV2 and TRBJ1-4): EPEVTQTPSHQVTQMGQEVILRCVPISNHLYFYWYRQILGQKVEFLVSFYNNEISEKSEIFDDQFSVERPDGSNFTLKIRSTKLEDSAMYFCASRAGQLNEKLFFGSGTQLSVL.

This clone was observed at least ten times. This rearrangement joins TRBV27 to TRBJ2-1, with 9 bases aligning to TRBD2. With V trimmed by 2 bases and J by 9 bases, 8 bases remained unmatched. Germline V gene sequence: CDR1 MNHEY, CDR2 SMNVEV (reference sequence). CDR3 length equals 15 residues. This CDR3 is CASSLKAGGWGEQFF. The CDR3 DNA reads TGTGCCAGCAGTTTAAAAGCGGGGGGATGGGGTGAGCAGTTCTTC.

This clone has at least ten counts. The rearrangement uses TRBV6-6 and TRBJ1-1; 7 nucleotides line up with TRBD1. The CDR3 sequence is 15 residues long. V dropped 2 bases and J dropped 1; count of bases not matched to a gene: 4. Germline loops: CDR1 MNHNY, CDR2 SVGAGI (reference sequence). The CDR3 sequence: CASSYTGVGNTEAFF. Here the CDR3 DNA reads TGTGCCAGCAGTTACACAGGGGTTGGGAACACTGAAGCTTTCTTT.

The table lists this clone with many counts. In DNA form, the CDR3 reads TGTGCCAGCAGCTTGAACAAAGACTATAATTCACCCCTCCACTTT. Protein sequence: CASSLNKDYNSPLHF. V gene TRBV5-4 combines with J gene TRBJ1-6; D is uncertain. CDR3 length: 15 residues. Germline CDR1 SGHNT, CDR2 YYREEE (reference sequence). Trimming shortened V by 1 base and J by 3 bases, and 8 bases separated the two germline ends.

This sequence joins TRBV6-5 and TRBJ2-5, with D uncertain. The J call may be incorrect, as the DNA end agrees better with TRBJ2-7. The CDR3 covers 15 residues. Germline CDR1 reads MNHEY; CDR2 reads SVGAGI. CDR3 DNA: TGTGCCAGCAGTTACTCGACTGGCAAGCACTACGAGCAGTACTTC. Protein sequence: CASSYSTGKHYEQYF.